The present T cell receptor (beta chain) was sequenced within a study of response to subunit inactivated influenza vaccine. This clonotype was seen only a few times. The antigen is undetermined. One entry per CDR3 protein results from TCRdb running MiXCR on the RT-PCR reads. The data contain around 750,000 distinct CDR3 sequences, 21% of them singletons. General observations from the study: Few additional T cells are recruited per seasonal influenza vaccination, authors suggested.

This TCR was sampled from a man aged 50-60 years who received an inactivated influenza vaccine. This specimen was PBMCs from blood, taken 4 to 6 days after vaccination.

The CDR3 reads CASSVDQGWTGELFF. For the CDR3, the DNA is TGTGCCAGCAGCGTAGACCAGGGTTGGACCGGGGAGCTGTTTTTT. The V call is TRBV9, the J call TRBJ2-2; a weak D match, TRBD1 (5 bases). In germline, CDR1 is SGDLS, CDR2 YYNGEE. Between the trimmed V and J ends, which lost 0 bases and 5 bases, there was a span of 11 bases. This CDR3 contains 15 residues.